The sequence of this T cell receptor beta chain was determined in a study of T cell responses to AZD1222 COVID-19 vaccine. Assay used: immunoSEQ multiplex PCR; TCRdb lists only in-frame clones, some missing. The sample lists approximately 160,000 clones; more than 70% were seen once. Study conclusions and caveats: Spike-specific TCR breadth and depth rose after two AZD1222 doses.

This clone was detected a few times. Its antigen is undetermined. V lost 6 bases and J lost 7; bases outside the gene matches: 10. Germline V lookup: CDR1 SNHLY, CDR2 FYNNEI. The length of the CDR3 is 14 residues. The genes are TRBV2 and TRBJ2-7, with TRBD1 matching 9 bases. The sample consisted of peripheral blood, taken on day 0 of AZD1222 vaccination. The receptor's source is an adult in good health. CDR3: CASSIPQGAHEQYF. The CDR3, as DNA: TGTGCCAGCAGCATCCCACAGGGGGCGCATGAGCAGTACTTC.